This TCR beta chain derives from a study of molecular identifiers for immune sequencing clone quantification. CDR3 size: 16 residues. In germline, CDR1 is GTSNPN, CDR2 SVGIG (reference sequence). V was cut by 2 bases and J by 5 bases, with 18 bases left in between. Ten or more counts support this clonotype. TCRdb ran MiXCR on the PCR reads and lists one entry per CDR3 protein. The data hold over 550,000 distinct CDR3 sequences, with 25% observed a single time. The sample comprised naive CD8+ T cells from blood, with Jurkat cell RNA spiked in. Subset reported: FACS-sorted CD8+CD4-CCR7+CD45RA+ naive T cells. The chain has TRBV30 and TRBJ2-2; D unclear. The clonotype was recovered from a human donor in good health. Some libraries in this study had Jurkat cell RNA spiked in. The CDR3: CAWSPTAQILTGELFF. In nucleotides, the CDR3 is TGTGCCTGGAGTCCGACCGCGCAGATTTTAACCGGGGAGCTGTTTTTT. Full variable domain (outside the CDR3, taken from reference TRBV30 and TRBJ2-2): SQTIHQWPATLVQPVGSPLSLECTVEGTSNPNLYWYRQAAGRGLQLLFYSVGIGQISSEVPQNLSASRPQDRQFILSSKKLLLSDSGFYLCAWSPTAQILTGELFFGEGSRLTVL.